This T cell receptor (beta chain) was recorded in a study of T-cell memory formation after mild COVID-19. General study points: The finding that pre-infection memory included some responding clones suggested that cross-reactive memory joined. Clones shrinking from day 15 to 85 showed even CD4/CD8 mixes; later expanders tilted CD4+. Researchers report contracting CD4+ clones mostly in CM and EM, with CD8+ clones in EMRA.

The sample holds many counts of this clonotype. Antigen: not known. Libraries for TCRalpha and TCRbeta carried sample barcodes and unique molecular identifiers via 5'RACE. TCRdb reprocessed the 5' RACE reads via MiXCR and lists one record per CDR3 protein. Found here are about 560,000 distinct CDR3 sequences, 15% to 20% of them singletons; the top ten hold about 11%. Looked up from germline, CDR1 is SGDLS and CDR2 is YYNGEE. The CDR3 is 15 amino acids. V was pared by 0 bases and J by 5 bases, with 11 bases between. Sequencing was performed on PBMCs or a T cell subset sorted from them (not recorded which). The chain carries TRBV9 and TRBJ1-4; no firm D call. The origin of this receptor is an adult woman who had mild COVID-19 (a few samples of this study predate the infection). Cell type and time point are not known. The CDR3 region has the DNA TGTGCCAGCAGCGTAGGCACGGTGGAGAATGAAAAACTGTTTTTT. Translated, it gives CASSVGTVENEKLFF.